This T cell receptor beta chain was retrieved from a study of cytomegalovirus exposure and HLA in healthy donors (dated by TCRdb to about 2017). Study-wide context: An earlier analysis of approximately 600 of the donors reported about 250 Gb of sequence data and roughly 110 million unique TCR beta sequences from about 179 million T cells. Around 320 gigabases of sequencing data and approximately 85 million unique TCR sequences were included in an early release covering roughly 600 HLA-typed donors. Among the approximately 420 genotyped donors, 81% belonged to the genetic ancestry cluster associated with self-reported Caucasian donors. The study aimed to test whether cataloging public T cell receptors could reveal signatures of past pathogen exposure. The study profiled the T cell repertoires of around 700 subjects by immunosequencing and related them to cytomegalovirus serostatus. Along with the roughly 700-subject first cohort, a separate validation cohort of over 90 different subjects was used. To predict cytomegalovirus infection status, the study brought together high-throughput TCR immunosequencing, statistical association of individual TCRs with disease status, and machine learning. A later analysis re-analyzed previously published TCR beta repertoires from 550 to 700 donors and added high-resolution HLA genotyping to study TCR occurrence patterns. The later analysis used no new phenotypic data to find candidate immune exposures, relying instead on TCR beta sequences and their occurrence across donors. An earlier analysis of 587 of the donors used high-throughput TCR beta sequencing to judge whether each TCR beta V gene segment behaved as functional or pseudogenic. Donor age, sex, ethnicity and CMV serostatus were compiled alongside the repertoire data. Genome-wide SNP genotypes for about 60% of the roughly 700 donors were used in a later genetic analysis, which treated that subset as a discovery cohort. All discovery cohort repertoires had been generated using a single sequencing platform. HLA typing included class I and class II loci at four-digit resolution. The number of donors typed differed by locus, with roughly 629-640 for A, B, C, DRB1 and DQB1, around 500 for DQA1, about 610 for DPA1, and 450 to 480 for DPB1. Roughly 5 DR-DQ haplotypes were handled as single units for association and clustering because linkage in the cohort was strong. Among approximately 370 genotyped donors of the cohort, an average of around 240,000 unique TCR beta nucleotide sequences was sequenced per donor, of which roughly 17% were non-productive.

As concerns this clone: Its antigen is unknown. No much larger clonotype is one base removed from it; base qualities were not supplied.

In total, about 650 healthy bone marrow donors made up the cohort. Cohort members were all nominally healthy when sampled, although unrecorded immune exposures were likely present. The donor tested CMV seronegative and was one of the 352 seronegative cohort members. Each donor provided a peripheral blood sample, and peripheral blood mononuclear cells were used for TCR beta sequencing. The Qiagen DNeasy Blood Extraction Kit was used to extract genomic DNA from the blood cell samples. The library was obtained by the immunoSEQ multiplex PCR assay. The multiplex PCR relied on a mix of 60 forward primers for TCR Vbeta segments and 13 reverse primers for TCR Jbeta segments. Amplification of the CDR3 region of rearranged TCR beta genes was performed with a multiplex PCR assay on genomic DNA. On the Illumina HiSeq System, the amplified TCR beta libraries were sequenced as 87-base-pair reads. The study's processing was this. A later analysis tallied some 79 million unique TCR beta chains across the 600 to 700 repertoires, and some 10 million of those chains were shared by two or more donors. Raw reads were error-corrected and collapsed into unique sequences with a nearest-neighbor algorithm that merged closely related sequences to remove PCR and sequencing errors. To assign V, D and J gene segments, CDR3 sequences were aligned to IMGT reference sequences. For a sequence to be retained, at least a six-nucleotide match to both a V gene segment and a J gene segment was required. Rearrangements were classified as productive when the CDR3 lacked stop codons and remained in frame with V and J, and all other rearrangements were classified as non-productive. Following IMGT convention, CDR3 was defined as the stretch from the second conserved V-encoded cysteine up to the conserved J-encoded phenylalanine. In an earlier analysis of around 570 of the donors, sequences lacking an unambiguous match to a single V gene segment were excluded. An earlier analysis of over 450 of the donors classified V segments as functional when productive rearrangements were above 56.7% and as segregating when the standard deviation between donors was above 5%. To diagnose cytomegalovirus status from the catalog of TCR beta chain sequences, a statistical classification framework was built. A later analysis assigned V and J genes by comparing TCR nucleotide sequences with IMGT/GENE-DB human TR gene sequences. In a later analysis, CDR3 sequences and most-parsimonious VDJ recombination scenarios were assigned using the TCRdist pipeline. A later analysis defined each TCR beta chain by its CDR3 amino acid sequence plus V-gene family, and excluded reads lacking a unique V-gene family. A later analysis removed 592 highly shared, low-generation-probability nucleotide sequences to deal with suspected cross-contamination and a sequencing artifact. A later analysis calculated a clonal expansion index for each public chain from normalized within-repertoire ranks of inferred template counts. A later analysis computed generation probabilities with a VDJ recombination model fitted to out-of-frame rearrangements, and checked the results against IGoR. In a later analysis, TCR-TCR, TCR-HLA and TCR-CMV co-occurrence was scored with hypergeometric tests, and a repertoire-size bias correction was applied to TCR pairs. To estimate false discovery rates, a later analysis permuted the HLA or CMV assignments 20 times. A later analysis grouped co-occurring TCRs with DBSCAN, adding TCRdist sequence similarity when clustering within HLA-allele-positive subsets. For co-occurrence clustering, repertoires with fewer than 30,000 or more than 120,000 public chains were excluded, along with roughly 5 repertoires with anomalous nucleotide sharing. Imported from immuneACCESS, the table was reduced by TCRdb to in-frame sequences with V and J called. These copies leave out some clones; in studies compared against another copy, an unresolved V gene accounts for under half, and the cause of the remainder is not known. The V and J calls and clone size were taken over from that table, and D and trimming were inferred from the DNA. The sample contains over 100,000 clones, approximately 82% of them found a single time. Approximately 1.4% of the sample lies in the top ten.

The germline V gene gives CDR1 as MDHEN and CDR2 as SYDVKM. The CDR3 spans 14 residues, from the cysteine through the phenylalanine. The DNA shown is the 42-base CDR3, in frame from base 1. V loses 10 bases of germline sequence and J loses 0 bases, and the interval between the two ends is 16 bases. What the research found in general, with its limitations: It was suggested by the authors that the approach could potentially be generalized to other disease states and immunological phenotypes. Linkage disequilibrium might explain the correlated functional status among segregating V segments, but an unknown experimental factor could not be excluded. In vitro tests confirmed that three of the cytomegalovirus-associated TCR beta chains recognize cytomegalovirus antigens. Strong co-occurrence of HLA alleles, especially DR and DQ, made assigning TCR associations to individual alleles difficult. Compared with the roughly 710-donor mean, donors in an Asian-associated ancestry cluster had fewer N-insertions in productive TCRs, according to a later genetic analysis. The only immune exposure information available for the cohort was CMV serostatus. The earlier analysis of almost 600 of the donors excluded around 17 rarely observed V segments, including chromosome 9 orphons, because counts were too low. The classifier was reported to diagnose cytomegalovirus status with high specificity and sensitivity in both the original and validation cohorts. In a later analysis, some 18,000 TCR beta sequences were associated with specific HLA alleles at a false discovery rate of 0.05. According to a later analysis, most CMV-associated TCR beta chains appeared to be HLA-restricted, and the HLA associations seemed to be driven largely by CMV exposure. Because HLA typing was missing for some donors at each locus, association tests included only the typed subset. A total of 150 or so TCR beta chains were listed by the study as associated with cytomegalovirus. In a later analysis, HLA-associated TCR beta chains were found to be more clonally expanded and to have lower generation probabilities than equally common non-associated chains. In a later genetic analysis, a missense DCLRE1C variant was associated with V-gene and J-gene trimming of TCR beta chains, and the association was replicated in an independent cohort. An earlier analysis of roughly 570 of the donors showed that most TCR beta V segments appeared in productive rearrangements either about 87% or about 30% of the time, which broadly matched IMGT annotations. In a later analysis, several top co-occurrence clusters were reported to appear linked to parvovirus B19, influenza, CMV and Epstein-Barr virus. In a later analysis, the rate of TCR association differed among HLA loci, with DRB1 alleles having the most associated TCRs and HLA-C alleles having the fewest. A further reported finding was that TCR beta sequences accurately predicted the HLA-A and HLA-B alleles for most subjects in the first cohort. Roughly uniform sequencing depth across donors was assumed in presence/absence analyses, although this assumption may not hold. The cohort was sequenced for TCR beta chains only, and without alpha or paired-chain data the features that could be detected were limited. Because the 87-base-pair reads could not distinguish some IMGT-functional V segments, including TRBV6-2 and TRBV6-3, those segments were excluded. A cluster of highly shared sequence variants was judged likely to be a technical artifact of the sequencing pipeline. Most TCR sequences were observed very rarely across donors, whereas some public TCRs were present in many individuals.

Sequencing used PBMCs. The sequence joins TRBV28 to TRBJ2-7; the D gene is unclear. The TCR was taken from a man aged 40-50 years in good health and CMV-seronegative. This receptor has the CDR3 CATLGGRSSYEQYF. Read as DNA, the sequence is TGTGCCACCTTAGGCGGCCGGAGCTCCTACGAGCAGTACTTC.